The rows below give T cell receptor beta chains drawn from one sample of a study of Graves' ophthalmopathy and Graves' hyperthyroidism. Each CDR3 protein is one row after TCRdb ran MiXCR on the multiplex PCR reads. The sample lists some 520,000 distinct CDR3 sequences; approximately 14% were seen once. Material for sequencing was blood. The receptor set was obtained from a woman aged 25 to 39 with Graves' ophthalmopathy. Each CDR3 is given with its conserved first and last residue. D genes are given only for firm matches. Rows give clone size only sometimes, using once, few, many, or a class for an expanded clone.

clone_size j_call v_call d_call cdr3_aa cdr3_nt
few TRBJ2-6 TRBV12-3/TRBV12-4 NA CASSFGRFGKAPGANVLTF TGTGCCAGCAGTTTTGGGCGATTTGGGAAAGCACCTGGGGCCAACGTCCTGACTTTC
many TRBJ1-2 TRBV6-2/TRBV6-3 NA CASTKAGMGYGYTF TGTGCCAGCACCAAGGCCGGGATGGGCTATGGCTACACCTTC
NA TRBJ1-6 TRBV7-2 NA CASSFGRGGSPLHF TGTGCCAGCAGCTTTGGCCGCGGGGGTTCACCCCTCCACTTT
many TRBJ1-2 TRBV10-3 TRBD1 CAISYNPQGATGYTF TGTGCCATCAGTTACAACCCACAGGGGGCCACTGGCTACACCTTC
many TRBJ1-1 TRBV7-3 TRBD1 CASSLTGQGAEAFF TGTGCCAGCAGCTTAACCGGACAGGGGGCTGAAGCTTTCTTT
NA TRBJ1-3 TRBV7-9 NA CASSSHVGPGSTICF NA
many TRBJ1-1 TRBV6-5 TRBD1 CASRSGQGRNTEAFF TGTGCCAGCAGATCGGGACAGGGGAGGAACACTGAAGCTTTCTTT
many TRBJ2-6 TRBV20-1 NA CSAKEPRTVSGANVLTF TGCAGTGCTAAGGAACCGAGGACAGTCTCTGGGGCCAACGTCCTGACTTTC
many TRBJ1-2 TRBV20-1 TRBD1 CSARGDRVNYGYTF TGCAGTGCTAGAGGAGACAGGGTTAACTATGGCTACACCTTC
NA TRBJ1-2 TRBV6-1 TRBD1 CASSAPARTGANYGYTF TGTGCCAGCAGTGCCCCGGCCCGGACAGGGGCTAACTATGGCTACACCTTC
many TRBJ1-5 TRBV6-2/TRBV6-3 TRBD1 CASRSRDRAQPQHF TGTGCCAGCAGGTCCCGGGACAGGGCTCAGCCCCAACATTTT
NA TRBJ2-7 TRBV27 NA CASSRNRRDYEQYF TGTGCCAGCAGTAGAAATAGAAGAGACTACGAGCAGTACTTC
many TRBJ2-7 TRBV29-1 NA CSVELPEAREQYF TGCAGCGTTGAGTTACCGGAGGCTCGCGAGCAGTACTTC
many TRBJ2-5 TRBV11-2 NA CASSLVSFPREDRETQYF TGTGCCAGCAGCTTAGTAAGCTTTCCCAGGGAAGATCGGGAGACCCAGTACTTC
many TRBJ1-2 TRBV6-4 NA CASNLQIYGYTF TGTGCCAGCAATTTACAGATCTATGGCTACACCTTC
many TRBJ2-5 TRBV29-1 NA CSVGGHWGGRQETQYF TGCAGCGTTGGGGGGCACTGGGGGGGCAGACAAGAGACCCAGTACTTC
many TRBJ2-5 TRBV20-1 TRBD2 CSASPSGGAGETQYF TGCAGTGCTAGCCCTAGCGGGGGGGCCGGGGAGACCCAGTACTTC
NA TRBJ2-7 TRBV30 NA CAWRASFYEQYF TGTGCCTGGAGGGCGTCGTTCTACGAGCAGTACTTC
many TRBJ1-1 TRBV12-3/TRBV12-4 NA CASNLGTPNTEAFF TGTGCCAGCAACTTAGGGACTCCGAACACTGAAGCTTTCTTT
many TRBJ2-7 TRBV15 NA CATSRVGHEQYF TGTGCCACCAGCAGAGTGGGCCACGAGCAGTACTTC
NA TRBJ1-3 TRBV11-2 NA CASSLGRARSGNTIYF TGTGCCAGCAGCTTAGGGAGGGCCCGCTCTGGAAACACCATATATTTT
many TRBJ2-2 TRBV24-1 TRBD1 CATSEYRDRANTGELFF TGTGCCACCAGTGAATATCGGGACAGGGCGAACACCGGGGAGCTGTTTTTT
many TRBJ2-2 TRBV30 NA CAWSVVQAGELFF TGTGCCTGGAGTGTCGTCCAGGCCGGGGAGCTGTTTTTT